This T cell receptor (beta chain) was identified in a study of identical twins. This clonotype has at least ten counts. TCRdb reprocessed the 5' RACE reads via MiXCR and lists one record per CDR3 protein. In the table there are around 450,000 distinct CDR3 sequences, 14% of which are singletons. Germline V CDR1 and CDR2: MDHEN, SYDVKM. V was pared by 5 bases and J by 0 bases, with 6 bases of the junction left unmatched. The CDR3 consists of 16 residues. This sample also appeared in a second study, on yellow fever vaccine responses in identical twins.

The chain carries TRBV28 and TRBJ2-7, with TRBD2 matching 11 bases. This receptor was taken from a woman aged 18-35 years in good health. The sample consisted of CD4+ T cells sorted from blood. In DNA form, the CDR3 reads TGTGCCAGCAGTCAACTAGCGGGGGATAACTCCTACGAGCAGTACTTC. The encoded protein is CASSQLAGDNSYEQYF.